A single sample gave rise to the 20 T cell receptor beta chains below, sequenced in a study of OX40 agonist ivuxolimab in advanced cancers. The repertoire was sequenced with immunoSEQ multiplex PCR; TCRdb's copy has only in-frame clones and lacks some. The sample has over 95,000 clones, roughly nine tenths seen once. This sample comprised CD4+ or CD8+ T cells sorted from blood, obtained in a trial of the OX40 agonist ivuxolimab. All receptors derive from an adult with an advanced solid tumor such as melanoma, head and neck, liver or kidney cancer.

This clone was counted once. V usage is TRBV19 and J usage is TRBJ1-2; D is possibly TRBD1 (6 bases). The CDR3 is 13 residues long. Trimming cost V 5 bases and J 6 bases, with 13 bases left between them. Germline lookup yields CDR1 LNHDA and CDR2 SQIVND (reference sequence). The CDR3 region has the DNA TGTGCCAGTAGTCCTTGGGGGGCGGATGGCTACACCTTC. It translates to CASSPWGADGYTF.

DNA of the CDR3: TGTGCCAGCATACGGACAGGGGGCGGAAGCAATCAGCCCCAGCATTTT. This translates into CASIRTGGGSNQPQHF. The chain combines TRBV28 with TRBJ1-5; TRBD1 aligns across 11 bases. Germline V gene sequence: CDR1 MDHEN, CDR2 SYDVKM. The CDR3 is made up of 16 amino acids. After removal of 7 bases from V and 1 base from J, the junction contained 6 bases not matched to a gene.

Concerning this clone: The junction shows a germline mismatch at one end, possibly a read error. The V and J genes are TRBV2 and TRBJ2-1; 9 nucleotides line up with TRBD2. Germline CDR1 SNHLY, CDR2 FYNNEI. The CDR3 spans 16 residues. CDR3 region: CASSGGLAGSSNEQFF. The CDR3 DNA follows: TGTGCCAGCAGTGGAGGGCTAGCGGGATCCTCCAATGAGCAGTTCTTC.

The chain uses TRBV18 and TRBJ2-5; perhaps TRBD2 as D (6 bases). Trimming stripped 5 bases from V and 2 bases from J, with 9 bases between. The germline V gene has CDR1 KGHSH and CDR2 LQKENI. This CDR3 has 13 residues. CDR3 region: CASSSGRQETQYF. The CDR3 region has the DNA TGTGCCAGCTCATCAGGGAGGCAAGAGACCCAGTACTTC.

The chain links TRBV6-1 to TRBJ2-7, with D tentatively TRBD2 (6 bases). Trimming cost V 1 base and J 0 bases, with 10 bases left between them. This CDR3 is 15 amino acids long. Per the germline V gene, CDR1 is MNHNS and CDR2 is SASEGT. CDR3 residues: CASSEGAGRSYEQYF. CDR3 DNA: TGTGCCAGCAGTGAAGGGGCGGGACGCTCCTACGAGCAGTACTTC.

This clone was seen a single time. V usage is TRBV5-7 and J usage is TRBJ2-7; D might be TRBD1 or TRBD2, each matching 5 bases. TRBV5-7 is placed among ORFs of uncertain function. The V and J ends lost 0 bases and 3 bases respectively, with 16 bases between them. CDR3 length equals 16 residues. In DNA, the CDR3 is TGTGCCAGCAGCTTGGAAAAAAGGGACGTCGACTACGAGCAGTACTTC. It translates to CASSLEKRDVDYEQYF.

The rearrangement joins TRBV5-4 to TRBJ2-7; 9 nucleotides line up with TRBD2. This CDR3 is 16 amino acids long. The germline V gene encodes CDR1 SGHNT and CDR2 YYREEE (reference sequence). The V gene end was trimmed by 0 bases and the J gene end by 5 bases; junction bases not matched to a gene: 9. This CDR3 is CASSLVGAGGLNEQYF. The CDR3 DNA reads TGTGCCAGCAGCTTGGTCGGCGCGGGAGGGCTGAACGAGCAGTACTTC.

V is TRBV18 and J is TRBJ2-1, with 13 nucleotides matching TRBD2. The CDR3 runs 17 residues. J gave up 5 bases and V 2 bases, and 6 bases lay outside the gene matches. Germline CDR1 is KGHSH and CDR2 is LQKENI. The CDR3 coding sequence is TGTGCCAGCTCACCAAACCAGGGACTAGCGGGAAACAATGAGCAGTTCTTC. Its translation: CASSPNQGLAGNNEQFF.

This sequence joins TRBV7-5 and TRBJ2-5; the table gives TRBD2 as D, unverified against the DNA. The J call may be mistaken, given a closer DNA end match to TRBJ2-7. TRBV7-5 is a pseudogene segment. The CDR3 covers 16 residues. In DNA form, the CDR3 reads TGTGCCAGAAGCTTAGAGAGCGGGCCGAGCTCCTACGAGCAGTACTTC. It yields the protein CARSLESGPSSYEQYF.

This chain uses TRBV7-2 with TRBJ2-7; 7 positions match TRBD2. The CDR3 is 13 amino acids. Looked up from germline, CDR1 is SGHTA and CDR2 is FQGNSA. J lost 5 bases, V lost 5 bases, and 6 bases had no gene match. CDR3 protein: CASSRSTSHEQYF. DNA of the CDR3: TGTGCCAGCAGCCGATCGACTAGCCACGAGCAGTACTTC.

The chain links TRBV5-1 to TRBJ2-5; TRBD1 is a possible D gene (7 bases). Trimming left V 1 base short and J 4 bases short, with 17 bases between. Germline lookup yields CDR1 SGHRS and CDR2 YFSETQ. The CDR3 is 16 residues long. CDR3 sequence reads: CASSLSRGDNRETQYF. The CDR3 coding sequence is TGCGCCAGCAGCTTGTCCAGGGGGGATAACCGAGAGACCCAGTACTTC.

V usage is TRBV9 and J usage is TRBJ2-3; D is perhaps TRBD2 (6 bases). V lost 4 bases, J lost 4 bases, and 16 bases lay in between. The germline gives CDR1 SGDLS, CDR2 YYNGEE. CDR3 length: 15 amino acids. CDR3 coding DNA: TGTGCCAGCAGCCCCGGGACGGGAGAGGCAGATACGCAGTATTTT. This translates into CASSPGTGEADTQYF. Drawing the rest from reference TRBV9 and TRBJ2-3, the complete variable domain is DSGVTQTPKHLITATGQRVTLRCSPRSGDLSVYWYQQSLDQGLQFLIQYYNGEERAKGNILERFSAQQFPDLHSELNLSSLELGDSALYFCASSPGTGEADTQYFGPGTRLTVL.

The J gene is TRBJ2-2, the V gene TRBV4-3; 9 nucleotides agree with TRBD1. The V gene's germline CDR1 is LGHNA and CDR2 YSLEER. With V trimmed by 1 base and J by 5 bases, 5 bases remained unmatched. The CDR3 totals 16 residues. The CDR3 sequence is CASSQVDRGGTGELFF. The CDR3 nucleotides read TGCGCCAGCAGCCAAGTGGACAGGGGAGGGACCGGGGAGCTGTTTTTT.

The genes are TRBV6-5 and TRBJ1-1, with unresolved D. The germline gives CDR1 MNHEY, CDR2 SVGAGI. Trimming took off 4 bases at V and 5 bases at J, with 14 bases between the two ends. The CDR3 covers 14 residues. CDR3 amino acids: CASSSGPKVTEAFF. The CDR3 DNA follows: TGTGCCAGCAGTTCCGGCCCCAAAGTGACTGAAGCTTTCTTT.

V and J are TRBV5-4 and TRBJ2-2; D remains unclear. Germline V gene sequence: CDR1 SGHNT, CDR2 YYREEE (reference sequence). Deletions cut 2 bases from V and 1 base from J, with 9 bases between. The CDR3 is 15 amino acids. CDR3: CASSFQSLNTGELFF. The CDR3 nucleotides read TGTGCCAGCAGCTTCCAGAGTTTGAACACCGGGGAGCTGTTTTTT.

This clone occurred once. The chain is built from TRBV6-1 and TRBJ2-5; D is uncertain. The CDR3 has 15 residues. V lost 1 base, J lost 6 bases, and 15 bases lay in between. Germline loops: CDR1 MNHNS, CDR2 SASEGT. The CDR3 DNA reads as TGTGCCAGCAGTGAAGTCGGCATAGATCGAAAGACCCAGTACTTC. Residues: CASSEVGIDRKTQYF.

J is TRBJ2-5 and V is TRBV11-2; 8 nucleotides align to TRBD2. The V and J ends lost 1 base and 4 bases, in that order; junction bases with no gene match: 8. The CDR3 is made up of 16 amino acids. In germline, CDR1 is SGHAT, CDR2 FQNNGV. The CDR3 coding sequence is TGTGCCAGCAGCTTAGGGGAAGCGGGAGATCGAGAGACCCAGTACTTC. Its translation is CASSLGEAGDRETQYF. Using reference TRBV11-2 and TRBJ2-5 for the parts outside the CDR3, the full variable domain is EAGVAQSPRYKIIEKRQSVAFWCNPISGHATLYWYQQILGQGPKLLIQFQNNGVVDDSQLPKDRFSAERLKGVDSTLKIQPAKLEDSAVYLCASSLGEAGDRETQYFGPGTRLLVL.

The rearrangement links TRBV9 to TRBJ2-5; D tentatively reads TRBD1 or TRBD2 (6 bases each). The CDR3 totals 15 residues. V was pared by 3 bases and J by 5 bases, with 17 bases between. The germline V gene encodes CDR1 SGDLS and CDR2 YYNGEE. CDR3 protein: CASSGRTGAQETQYF. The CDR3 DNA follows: TGTGCCAGCAGCGGCCGGACGGGGGCTCAGGAGACCCAGTACTTC.

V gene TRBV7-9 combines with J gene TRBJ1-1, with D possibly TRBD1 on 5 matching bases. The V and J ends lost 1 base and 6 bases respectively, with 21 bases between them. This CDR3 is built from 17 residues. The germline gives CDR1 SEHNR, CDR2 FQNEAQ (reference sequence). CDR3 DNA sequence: TGTGCCAGCAGCTTAGTGTCTGGGTCAGCCCTCAGGGCTGAAGCTTTCTTT. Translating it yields CASSLVSGSALRAEAFF.

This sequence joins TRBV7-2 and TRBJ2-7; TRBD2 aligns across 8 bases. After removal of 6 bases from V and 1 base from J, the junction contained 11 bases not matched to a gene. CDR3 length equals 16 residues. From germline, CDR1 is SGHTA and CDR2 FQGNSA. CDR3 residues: CASSGVGTRGSYEQYF. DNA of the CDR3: TGTGCCAGCAGTGGGGTAGGGACTAGGGGGTCCTACGAGCAGTACTTC.